Presented here are 22 T cell receptor beta chains from one specimen sequenced in a study of T cells in Graves' hyperthyroidism and ophthalmopathy. RNA transcripts yielded amplified TCR beta CDR3 regions. RT-PCR in the first round (using the HTBI primer set) targeted the TCR CDR3. One entry per CDR3 protein, called by TCRdb with MiXCR from the multiplex PCR reads. The sample has fewer than 600,000 distinct CDR3 sequences; 12% to 15% are singletons. The sequenced material came from blood. Source of these receptors: a woman aged 40 to 55 with Graves' hyperthyroidism.

This clonotype was observed at least ten times. The gene calls are TRBV7-2 and TRBJ2-3; D possibly matches TRBD1 or TRBD2 (5 bases each). CDR1 is SGHTA, CDR2 FQGNSA, per germline. Trimming left V 7 bases short and J 2 bases short, with 13 bases between. CDR3 size: 14 residues. The DNA for the CDR3 is TGTGCCAGCACCTTCCGGGACGTCACAGATACGCAGTATTTT. Translating it yields CASTFRDVTDTQYF.

This clonotype has ten or more counts. The rearrangement uses TRBV6-5 and TRBJ2-7, with D perhaps TRBD1 (6 bases). The germline V gene has CDR1 MNHEY and CDR2 SVGAGI. The CDR3 spans 12 residues. The V end lost 0 bases, the J end lost 8 bases, and 8 bases lay between the germline ends. CDR3 in amino acids: CASSYSQGQQYF. In nucleotides, the CDR3 is TGTGCCAGCAGTTACTCTCAGGGGCAGCAGTACTTC.

About this clonotype: This may arise from a read error, as a much more abundant clone is one base away. The chain joins TRBV5-1 to TRBJ2-3; the D is unclear. Germline loops: CDR1 SGHRS, CDR2 YFSETQ. Trimming took off 0 bases at V and 2 bases at J, with 7 bases between the two ends. The CDR3 is 14 residues long. CDR3 loop: CASSLDQPTDTQYF. The CDR3 coding sequence is TGCGCCAGCAGCTTGGACCAGCCCACAGATACGCAGTATTTT.

The table lists this clonotype with a few counts. J is TRBJ2-3 and V is TRBV6-1; D remains ambiguous. CDR3 size: 12 residues. Germline CDR1 reads MNHNS; CDR2 reads SASEGT. Trimming left V 8 bases short and J 6 bases short, with 12 bases between. The DNA of the CDR3 is TGTGCCAGCGGGAAGACGGCGGATACGCAGTATTTT. Protein sequence: CASGKTADTQYF.

This clonotype was recorded many times. The rearrangement uses TRBV27 and TRBJ1-6; no definite D call. Trimming removed 1 base from V and 4 bases from J, with 8 bases in between. Germline values: CDR1 MNHEY, CDR2 SMNVEV (reference sequence). The CDR3 is made up of 15 amino acids. The CDR3, as DNA: TGTGCCAGCAGTTTATTAGAGCCTTATAATTCACCCCTCCACTTT. This translates into CASSLLEPYNSPLHF.

V and J are TRBV10-3 and TRBJ2-3; TRBD2 might be the D (5 bases). V was pared by 3 bases and J by 7 bases, with 20 bases between. CDR1 ENHRY and CDR2 SYGVKD come from the germline V gene. This CDR3 has 16 residues. The CDR3 DNA sequence: TGTGCCATCAGTGAAGAGGGCCGAGCCTCCCTGAATACGCAGTATTTT. Its protein product is CAISEEGRASLNTQYF.

CDR3 nucleotides: TGTGCCAGTAGCTCCTTTGGGACAGGGAAGGGGGAGCTGTTTTTT. Translating it yields CASSSFGTGKGELFF. The chain employs TRBV19 and TRBJ2-2; 9 bases line up with TRBD1. Per the germline V gene, CDR1 is LNHDA and CDR2 is SQIVND (reference sequence). This CDR3 contains 15 residues. The junction had 10 bases not matched to a gene; V was cut back by 6 bases and J by 8 bases.

This clonotype has at least ten counts. J is TRBJ2-3 and V is TRBV12-3 or TRBV12-4; 7 nucleotides agree with TRBD1. After removal of 3 bases from V and 1 base from J, the junction contained 7 bases not matched to a gene. This CDR3 is built from 16 residues. CDR3 sequence reads: CASSFLGGYGTDTQYF. As DNA, the CDR3 is TGTGCCAGCAGTTTTTTAGGGGGCTACGGCACAGATACGCAGTATTTT.

Only a few counts were recorded for this clonotype. The V and J genes are TRBV7-9 and TRBJ2-2, with D tentatively TRBD1 (5 bases). The germline V gene encodes CDR1 SEHNR and CDR2 FQNEAQ (reference sequence). Trimming took off 9 bases at V and 1 base at J, with 6 bases between the two ends. The CDR3 loop spans 12 amino acids. The CDR3 DNA sequence: TGTGCCAGGGGGCAGAACACCGGGGAGCTGTTTTTT. Translated: CARGQNTGELFF. Together with reference TRBV7-9 and TRBJ2-2, the CDR3 gives the full variable domain: DTGVSQNPRHKITKRGQNVTFRCDPISEHNRLYWYRQTLGQGPEFLTYFQNEAQLEKSRLLSDRFSAERPKGSFSTLEIQRTEQGDSAMYLCARGQNTGELFFGEGSRLTVL.

V usage is TRBV4-1 and J usage is TRBJ2-2; D ambiguous. The CDR3 sequence is 15 residues long. Trimming removed 0 bases from V and 1 base from J, with 6 bases in between. CDR1 and CDR2 (germline): MGHRA, YSYEKL. The CDR3 coding sequence is TGCGCCAGCAGCCAAGACAGAGGGAACACCGGGGAGCTGTTTTTT. It yields the protein CASSQDRGNTGELFF.

This clonotype was seen only a few times. The rearrangement uses TRBV6-1 and TRBJ2-6; D not resolved. CDR1 and CDR2 from the germline V gene are MNHNS and SASEGT. The CDR3 has 16 amino acids. Trimming stripped 6 bases from V and 0 bases from J, with 12 bases between. The CDR3 nucleotides read TGTGCCAGCAGCCAAATGCTAAACTCTGGGGCCAACGTCCTGACTTTC. Translated: CASSQMLNSGANVLTF.

This clonotype was observed at least ten times. The V and J genes are TRBV29-1 and TRBJ2-3; TRBD1 or TRBD2 may be the D gene (5 bases each). Trimming shortened V by 3 bases and J by 0 bases, and 13 bases separated the two germline ends. The V gene's germline CDR1 is SQVTM and CDR2 ANQGSEA. CDR3 length: 15 residues. The CDR3 spells CSVDGTTGSTDTQYF. CDR3 nucleotide sequence: TGCAGCGTTGACGGGACGACGGGTAGCACAGATACGCAGTATTTT.

The chain joins TRBV28 to TRBJ1-2; D gene ambiguous. Deletions cut 1 base from V and 2 bases from J, with 8 bases between. Germline values: CDR1 MDHEN, CDR2 SYDVKM. The CDR3 covers 14 residues. The CDR3 sequence: CASSLFSGNYGYTF. The CDR3 DNA sequence: TGTGCCAGCAGTTTATTTTCGGGAAACTATGGCTACACCTTC.

Concerning this clonotype itself: This may be a read error, as it is one base from a much larger clone. The chain couples TRBV30 to TRBJ1-1; 7 bases map to TRBD1. This CDR3 comprises 14 residues. Looked up from germline, CDR1 is GTSNPN and CDR2 is SVGIG (reference sequence). CDR3 bases: TGTGCCTGGAGTGCAGGGGGGTGGGCCACTGAAGCTTCCTTT. The encoded protein is CAWSAGGWATEASF.

The chain recombines TRBV11-2 with TRBJ1-1; 7 bases match TRBD1. Germline V gene sequence: CDR1 SGHAT, CDR2 FQNNGV. V dropped 5 bases and J dropped 11; count of bases not matched to a gene: 8. CDR3 length: 12 amino acids. The CDR3 here is CASSRDRGSAFF. The DNA for the CDR3 is TGTGCCAGCAGCAGGGACAGAGGCTCTGCTTTCTTT.

Many counts were recorded for this clonotype. The V gene is TRBV19, the J gene TRBJ2-7; D gene unclear. The germline CDR1 and CDR2 sequences are LNHDA and SQIVND (reference sequence). The germline V and J ends were trimmed by 3 bases and 1 base, with 7 bases remaining between them. The CDR3 runs 13 residues. The DNA for the CDR3 is TGTGCCAGTAGTATTTCTTTATCCTACGAGCAGTACTTC. Translation: CASSISLSYEQYF.

At least ten counts were recorded for this clonotype. CDR3 protein: CASSPGTTIYNEQFF. The CDR3 DNA is TGTGCCAGCTCACCCGGGACTACTATATACAATGAGCAGTTCTTC. This rearrangement joins TRBV18 to TRBJ2-1; TRBD2 matches at 7 bases. Germline values: CDR1 KGHSH, CDR2 LQKENI. V was clipped by 3 bases and J by 4 bases; unmatched bases: 6. The CDR3 is 15 amino acids.

Many counts were recorded for this clonotype. The chain joins TRBV3-1 to TRBJ1-1, with TRBD1 as a possible D gene (5 bases). V lost 6 bases to trimming and J lost 3 bases, with 20 bases between them. Germline V gene sequence: CDR1 LGHDT, CDR2 YNNKEL (reference sequence). The length of the CDR3 is 16 residues. The CDR3 is CASRTASGRRHTEAFF. CDR3 coding DNA: TGTGCCAGCAGGACAGCATCAGGGAGGAGGCACACTGAAGCTTTCTTT.

The V call is TRBV6-5, the J call TRBJ1-1; weak D call: TRBD1 (5 bases). Per the germline V gene, CDR1 is MNHEY and CDR2 is SVGAGI. V was trimmed by 0 bases and J by 5 bases, leaving 10 bases between them. The CDR3 loop spans 14 amino acids. The CDR3 DNA reads as TGTGCCAGCAGTTACTCGGACAAAAAAACTGAAGCTTTCTTT. This sequence encodes CASSYSDKKTEAFF.

The sample holds many counts of this clonotype. This chain connects TRBV10-3 to TRBJ2-7; 10 nucleotides agree with TRBD1. From germline, CDR1 is ENHRY and CDR2 SYGVKD. Trimming at V came to 4 bases and at J to 6 bases, leaving 6 bases not matched to a gene. The CDR3 has 14 amino acids. This CDR3 reads CAISVGTGDGEQYF. Here the CDR3 DNA reads TGTGCCATCAGTGTAGGGACAGGGGACGGCGAGCAGTACTTC.

This clonotype was counted many times. The V call is TRBV7-9, the J call TRBJ2-2, with TRBD1 matching over 8 bases. This CDR3 region has 13 residues. CDR1 is SEHNR, CDR2 FQNEAQ, per germline (reference sequence). Germline trimming cut 5 bases from V and 6 bases from J; bases unmatched to any gene: 2. The chain's CDR3 is CASSEQGAGELFF. CDR3 DNA: TGTGCCAGCAGCGAACAGGGGGCCGGGGAGCTGTTTTTT.

The chain combines TRBV29-1 with TRBJ2-3; D possibly corresponds to TRBD1 (5 bases). With 3 bases removed from V and 3 bases from J, the gap between germline ends came to 10 bases. The CDR3 is 13 amino acids. Germline CDR1 SQVTM, CDR2 ANQGSEA. For the CDR3, the DNA is TGCAGCGTTGAGTTCCAGGGAACAGATACGCAGTATTTT. Translation gives CSVEFQGTDTQYF.